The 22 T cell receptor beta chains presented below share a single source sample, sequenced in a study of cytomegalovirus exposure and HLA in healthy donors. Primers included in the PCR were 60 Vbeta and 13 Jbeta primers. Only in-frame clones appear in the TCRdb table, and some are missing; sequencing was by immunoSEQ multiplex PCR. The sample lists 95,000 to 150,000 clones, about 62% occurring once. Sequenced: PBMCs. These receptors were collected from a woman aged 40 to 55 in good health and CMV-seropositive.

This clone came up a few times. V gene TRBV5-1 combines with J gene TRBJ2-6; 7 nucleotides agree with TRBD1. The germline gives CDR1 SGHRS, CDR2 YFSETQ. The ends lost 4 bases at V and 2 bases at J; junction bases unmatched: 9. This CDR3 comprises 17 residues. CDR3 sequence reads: CASSTGTDGTGANVLTF. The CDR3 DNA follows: TGCGCCAGCAGCACCGGGACAGACGGGACTGGGGCCAACGTCCTGACTTTC.

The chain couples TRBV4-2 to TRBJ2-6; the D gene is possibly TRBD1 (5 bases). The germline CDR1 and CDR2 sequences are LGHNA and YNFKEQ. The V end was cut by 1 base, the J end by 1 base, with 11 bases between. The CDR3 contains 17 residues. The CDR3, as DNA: TGTGCCAGCAGCCAAGCAGGGCCGGCGTCTGGGGCCAACGTCCTGACTTTC. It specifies CASSQAGPASGANVLTF.

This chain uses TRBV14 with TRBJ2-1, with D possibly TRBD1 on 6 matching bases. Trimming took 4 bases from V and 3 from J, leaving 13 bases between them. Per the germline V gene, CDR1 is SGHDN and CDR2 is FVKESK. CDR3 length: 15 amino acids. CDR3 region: CASSLYRDLYNEQFF. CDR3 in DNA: TGTGCCAGCAGCCTTTACAGGGACCTCTACAATGAGCAGTTCTTC.

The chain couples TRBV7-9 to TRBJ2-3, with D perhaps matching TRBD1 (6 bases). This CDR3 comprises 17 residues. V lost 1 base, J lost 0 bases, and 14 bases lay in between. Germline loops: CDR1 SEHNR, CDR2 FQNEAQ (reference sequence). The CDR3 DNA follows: TGTGCCAGCAGCTTAGTGGGCACAGGGCCTAGCACAGATACGCAGTATTTT. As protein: CASSLVGTGPSTDTQYF.

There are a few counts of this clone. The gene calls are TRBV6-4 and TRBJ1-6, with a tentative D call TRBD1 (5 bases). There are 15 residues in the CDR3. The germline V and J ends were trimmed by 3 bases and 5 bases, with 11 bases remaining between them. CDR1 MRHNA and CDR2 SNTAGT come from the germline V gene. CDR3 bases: TGTGCCAGCAGTGATGAAGGGGCGAATAATTCACCCCTCCACTTT. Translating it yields CASSDEGANNSPLHF.

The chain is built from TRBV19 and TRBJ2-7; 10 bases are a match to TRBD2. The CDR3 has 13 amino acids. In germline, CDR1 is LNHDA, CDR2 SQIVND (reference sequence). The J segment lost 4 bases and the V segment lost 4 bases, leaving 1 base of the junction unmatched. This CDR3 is CASSTLAGYEQYF. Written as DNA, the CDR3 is TGTGCCAGTAGTACACTAGCGGGGTACGAGCAGTACTTC.

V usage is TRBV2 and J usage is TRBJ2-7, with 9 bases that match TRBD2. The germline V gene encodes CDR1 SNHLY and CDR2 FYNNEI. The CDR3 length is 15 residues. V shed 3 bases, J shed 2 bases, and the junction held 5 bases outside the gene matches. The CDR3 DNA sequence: TGTGCCAGCAGTGACCAAGCGGGAGGAACCTACGAGCAGTACTTC. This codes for CASSDQAGGTYEQYF.

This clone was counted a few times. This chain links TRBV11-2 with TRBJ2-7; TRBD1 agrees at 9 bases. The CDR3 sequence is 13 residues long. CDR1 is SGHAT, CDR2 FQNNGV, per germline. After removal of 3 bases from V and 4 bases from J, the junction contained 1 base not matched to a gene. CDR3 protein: CASSFGQGYEQYF. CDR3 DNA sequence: TGTGCCAGCAGCTTTGGACAGGGGTACGAGCAGTACTTC. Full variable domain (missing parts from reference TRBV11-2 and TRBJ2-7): EAGVAQSPRYKIIEKRQSVAFWCNPISGHATLYWYQQILGQGPKLLIQFQNNGVVDDSQLPKDRFSAERLKGVDSTLKIQPAKLEDSAVYLCASSFGQGYEQYFGPGTRLTVT.

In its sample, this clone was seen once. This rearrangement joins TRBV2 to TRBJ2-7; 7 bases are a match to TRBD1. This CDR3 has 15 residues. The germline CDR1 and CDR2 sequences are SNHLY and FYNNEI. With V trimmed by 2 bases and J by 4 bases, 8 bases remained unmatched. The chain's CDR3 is CASSEWVGGEYEQYF. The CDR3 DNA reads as TGTGCCAGCAGTGAATGGGTAGGGGGCGAATACGAGCAGTACTTC.

For the CDR3, the DNA is TGCGCCAGCAGTGAGGCGGTACTCAATCAGCCCCAGCATTTT. Protein product: CASSEAVLNQPQHF. The rearrangement links TRBV10-2 to TRBJ1-5; D gene uncertain. The CDR3 runs to 14 residues. Germline V CDR1 and CDR2: WSHSY, SAAADI. V lost 2 bases and J 3 bases, leaving 8 bases between the germline ends.

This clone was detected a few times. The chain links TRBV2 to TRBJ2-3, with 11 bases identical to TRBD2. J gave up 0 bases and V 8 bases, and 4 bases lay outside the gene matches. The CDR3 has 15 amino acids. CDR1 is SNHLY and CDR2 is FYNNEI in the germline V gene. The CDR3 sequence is CASLTSGSSTDTQYF. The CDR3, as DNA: TGTGCCAGCCTCACTAGCGGGAGCAGCACAGATACGCAGTATTTT.

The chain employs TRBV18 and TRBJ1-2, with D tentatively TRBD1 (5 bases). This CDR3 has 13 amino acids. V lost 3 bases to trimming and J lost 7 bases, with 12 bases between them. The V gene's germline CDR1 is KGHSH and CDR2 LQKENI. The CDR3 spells CASSPAGDRGYTF. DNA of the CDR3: TGTGCCAGCTCACCCGCGGGGGATCGTGGCTACACCTTC.

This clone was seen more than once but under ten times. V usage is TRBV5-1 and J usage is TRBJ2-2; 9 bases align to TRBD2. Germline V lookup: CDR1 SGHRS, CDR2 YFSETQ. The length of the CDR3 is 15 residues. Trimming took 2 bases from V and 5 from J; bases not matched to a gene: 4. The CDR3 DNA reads TGCGCCAGCAGCTTTGGTAGCGGGAGTACCGGGGAGCTGTTTTTT. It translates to CASSFGSGSTGELFF.

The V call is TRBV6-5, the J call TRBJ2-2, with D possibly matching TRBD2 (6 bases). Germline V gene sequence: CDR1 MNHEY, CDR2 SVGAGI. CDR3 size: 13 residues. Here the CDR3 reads CAVTQRATGELFF. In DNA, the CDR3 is TGTGCAGTTACTCAGCGGGCCACCGGGGAGCTGTTTTTT.

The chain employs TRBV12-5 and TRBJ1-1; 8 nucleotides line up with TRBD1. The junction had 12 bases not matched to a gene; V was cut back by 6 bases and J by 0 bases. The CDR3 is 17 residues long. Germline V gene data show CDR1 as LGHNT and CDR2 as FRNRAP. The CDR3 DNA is TGTGCTAGTGGGTTCCAAGGGACAGGCCTCATGAACACTGAAGCTTTCTTT. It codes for CASGFQGTGLMNTEAFF.

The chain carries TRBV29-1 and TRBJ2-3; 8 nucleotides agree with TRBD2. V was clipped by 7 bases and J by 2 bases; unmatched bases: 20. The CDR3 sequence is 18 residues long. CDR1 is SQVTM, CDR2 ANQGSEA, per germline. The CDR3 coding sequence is TGCAGCGGTCTTCTAGCGGGCTCTCCACCGGATTACACAGATACGCAGTATTTT. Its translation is CSGLLAGSPPDYTDTQYF.

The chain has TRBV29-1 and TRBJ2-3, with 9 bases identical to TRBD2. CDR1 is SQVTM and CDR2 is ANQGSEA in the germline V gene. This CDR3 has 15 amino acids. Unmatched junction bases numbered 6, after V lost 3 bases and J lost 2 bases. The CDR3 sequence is CSVESSGMITDTQYF. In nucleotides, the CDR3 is TGCAGCGTTGAGTCTAGCGGGATGATCACAGATACGCAGTATTTT.

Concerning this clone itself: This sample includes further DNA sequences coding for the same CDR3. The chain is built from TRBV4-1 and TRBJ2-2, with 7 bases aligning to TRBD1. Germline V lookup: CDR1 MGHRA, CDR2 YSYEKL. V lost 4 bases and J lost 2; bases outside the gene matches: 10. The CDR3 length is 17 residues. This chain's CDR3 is CASSRSRRDSNTGELFF. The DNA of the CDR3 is TGCGCCAGCAGCCGATCAAGAAGGGACAGTAACACCGGGGAGCTGTTTTTT.

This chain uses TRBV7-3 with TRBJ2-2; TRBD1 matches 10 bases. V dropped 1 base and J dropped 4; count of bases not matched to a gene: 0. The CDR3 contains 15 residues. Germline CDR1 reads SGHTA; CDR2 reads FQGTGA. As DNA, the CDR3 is TGTGCCAGCAGCTTAAGGACAGGGGGCACCGGGGAGCTGTTTTTT. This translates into CASSLRTGGTGELFF.

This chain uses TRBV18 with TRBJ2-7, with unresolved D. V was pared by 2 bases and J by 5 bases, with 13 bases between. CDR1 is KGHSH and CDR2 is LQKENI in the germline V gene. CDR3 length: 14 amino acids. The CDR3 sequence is CASSPIARRNEQYF. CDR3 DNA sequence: TGTGCCAGCTCACCAATTGCCCGGAGAAACGAGCAGTACTTC.

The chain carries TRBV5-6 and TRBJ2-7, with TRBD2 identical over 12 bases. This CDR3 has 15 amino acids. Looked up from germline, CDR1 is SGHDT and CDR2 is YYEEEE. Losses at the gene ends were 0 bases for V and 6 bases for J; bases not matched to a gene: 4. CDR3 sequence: CASSLVGLAGFEQYF. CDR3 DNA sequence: TGTGCCAGCAGCTTGGTGGGACTAGCGGGTTTCGAGCAGTACTTC.

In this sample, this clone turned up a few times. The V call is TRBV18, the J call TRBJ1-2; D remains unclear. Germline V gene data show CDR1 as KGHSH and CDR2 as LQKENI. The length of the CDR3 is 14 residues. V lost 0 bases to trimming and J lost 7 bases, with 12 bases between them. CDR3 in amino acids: CASSPPSHRSGYTF. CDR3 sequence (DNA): TGTGCCAGCTCACCACCGTCCCATAGGAGTGGCTACACCTTC.